These 19 T cell receptor beta chains were all obtained from the same sample, sequenced in a study of cytomegalovirus exposure and HLA in healthy donors. The method was immunoSEQ multiplex PCR; TCRdb's version includes in-frame clones alone and lacks a portion of them. The sample carries around 240,000 clones, almost 90% recorded once. The sample comprised PBMCs. These receptors originate from a woman aged 18-29 years in good health and CMV-seronegative.

CDR3 protein: CASSQEGAYGANVLTF. The CDR3 bases are TGTGCCAGCAGTCAAGAGGGGGCGTATGGGGCCAACGTCCTGACTTTC. The chain has TRBV6-1 and TRBJ2-6; 7 bases are a match to TRBD1. Germline-derived CDR1 and CDR2 are MNHNS and SASEGT. The ends lost 5 bases at V and 3 bases at J; junction bases unmatched: 7. The CDR3 is made up of 16 amino acids.

The chain joins TRBV11-2 to TRBJ2-3, with no clear D. From germline, CDR1 is SGHAT and CDR2 FQNNGV. The CDR3 extends over 14 amino acids. Trimming removed 1 base from V and 1 base from J, with 6 bases in between. The CDR3 reads CASSLVAGTDTQYF. DNA for the CDR3: TGTGCCAGCAGCTTAGTTGCGGGCACAGATACGCAGTATTTT.

CDR3 region: CASSSPSGGRPSPLHF. Written as DNA, the CDR3 is TGTGCCAGCAGCTCTCCCTCGGGGGGCCGCCCTTCACCCCTCCACTTT. The chain combines TRBV7-9 with TRBJ1-6; D is perhaps TRBD1 (6 bases). Germline V gene sequence: CDR1 SEHNR, CDR2 FQNEAQ (reference sequence). The CDR3 is 16 amino acids. V was cut by 4 bases and J by 9 bases, with 19 bases left in between.

The chain employs TRBV6-4 and TRBJ2-5; TRBD1 aligns across 9 bases. Germline CDR1 and CDR2: MRHNA and SNTAGT. The CDR3 contains 15 residues. V was clipped by 4 bases and J by 3 bases; unmatched bases: 6. The CDR3 loop reads CASSARGDREETQYF. CDR3 DNA: TGTGCCAGCAGTGCAAGGGGGGACAGGGAAGAGACCCAGTACTTC.

This clone appeared a few times. The chain is built from TRBV5-6 and TRBJ2-3, with 8 positions matching TRBD1. Germline trimming cut 1 base from V and 5 bases from J; bases unmatched to any gene: 9. Germline CDR1 reads SGHDT; CDR2 reads YYEEEE. The CDR3 covers 16 residues. The CDR3 sequence is CASSLKFGTGRDTQYF. CDR3 in DNA: TGTGCCAGCAGCTTGAAGTTTGGGACAGGTAGAGATACGCAGTATTTT.

The chain employs TRBV7-2 and TRBJ1-5; 7 bases line up with TRBD1. Germline CDR1 and CDR2: SGHTA and FQGNSA. This CDR3 is 15 amino acids long. The V segment lost 3 bases and the J segment 6 bases; nucleotides outside the gene matches: 8. The CDR3 region is CASSLGQSATQPQHF. In DNA, the CDR3 is TGTGCCAGCAGCTTGGGACAGTCCGCGACTCAGCCCCAGCATTTT.

The V gene is TRBV7-2, the J gene TRBJ2-7, with 10 bases that match TRBD2. The CDR3 covers 18 residues. CDR1 SGHTA and CDR2 FQGNSA come from the germline V gene. Trimming removed 1 base from V and 3 bases from J; junction bases left unmatched: 12. CDR3 coding DNA: TGTGCCAGCAGCTTAGTTCGGGCTAGCGGGGGCCTTATCTACGAGCAGTACGTC. Protein sequence: CASSLVRASGGLIYEQYV.

V is TRBV2 and J is TRBJ1-1; the D gene is possibly TRBD1 (6 bases). The V and J ends lost 7 bases and 3 bases respectively, with 15 bases between them. The CDR3 sequence is 14 residues long. Germline V gives CDR1 SNHLY, CDR2 FYNNEI. The CDR3 reads CASKPRRGDTEAFF. Written as DNA, the CDR3 is TGTGCCAGCAAACCCCGCAGGGGAGACACTGAAGCTTTCTTT.

This clone was counted a single time. The V and J genes are TRBV5-1 and TRBJ1-6, with D perhaps TRBD1 (5 bases). V gave up 0 bases and J gave up 7 bases, with 14 bases separating them. Germline CDR1 is SGHRS and CDR2 is YFSETQ. This CDR3 contains 16 residues. The CDR3 region has the DNA TGCGCCAGCAGCTTGGACGGGGGTGCAGGGAATTCACCCCTCCACTTT. Its translation: CASSLDGGAGNSPLHF. Combining the CDR3 with reference TRBV5-1 and TRBJ1-6 gives the whole variable domain KAGVTQTPRYLIKTRGQQVTLSCSPISGHRSVSWYQQTPGQGLQFLFEYFSETQRNKGNFPGRFSGRQFSNSRSEMNVSTLELGDSALYLCASSLDGGAGNSPLHFGNGTRLTVT.

The chain employs TRBV28 and TRBJ2-2; maybe TRBD2 (6 bases). The germline V and J ends were trimmed by 6 bases and 4 bases, with 27 bases remaining between them. Germline CDR1 and CDR2: MDHEN and SYDVKM. The CDR3 spans 19 residues. The CDR3 region has the DNA TGTGCCAGCAGCCCTTTCCGTGGCGGGGCAAACCAACCCACCGGGGAGCTGTTTTTT. Protein sequence: CASSPFRGGANQPTGELFF.

The genes are TRBV2 and TRBJ1-3; D is possibly TRBD1 (6 bases). Per the germline V gene, CDR1 is SNHLY and CDR2 is FYNNEI. The CDR3 is made up of 16 amino acids. V was pared by 2 bases and J by 4 bases, with 15 bases between. As DNA, the CDR3 is TGTGCCAGCAGTGAATTCCGGGGGGCATTGGGAAACACCATATATTTT. This sequence encodes CASSEFRGALGNTIYF.

The chain combines TRBV4-3 with TRBJ2-1, with D possibly matching TRBD2 (6 bases). The CDR3 loop spans 18 amino acids. The germline CDR1 and CDR2 sequences are LGHNA and YSLEER. Trimming stripped 1 base from V and 4 bases from J, with 20 bases between. For the CDR3, the DNA is TGCGCCAGCAGCCAAGTGGCCTCCTTCGGGGACTTGTACAATGAGCAGTTCTTC. Amino acid sequence: CASSQVASFGDLYNEQFF.

The chain has TRBV4-3 and TRBJ2-2; TRBD1 matches at 7 bases. Trimming took 0 bases from V and 5 from J; bases not matched to a gene: 9. CDR1 and CDR2 (germline): LGHNA, YSLEER. The CDR3 sequence is 17 residues long. CDR3 loop: CASSQDVTGAGTGELFF. The CDR3 DNA reads TGCGCCAGCAGCCAAGATGTAACAGGGGCTGGGACCGGGGAGCTGTTTTTT.

CDR3: CASSQYGASTNEKLFF. CDR3 nucleotides: TGCGCCAGCAGCCAATATGGGGCATCAACTAATGAAAAACTGTTTTTT. The chain has TRBV4-1 and TRBJ1-4; TRBD1 might be the D (5 bases). With 2 bases removed from V and 0 bases from J, the gap between germline ends came to 10 bases. The germline V gene encodes CDR1 MGHRA and CDR2 YSYEKL. The CDR3 consists of 16 residues.

This clone was counted once. The chain recombines TRBV19 with TRBJ1-2; D may be TRBD1 (5 bases). Trimming removed 9 bases at V and 1 base at J, with 18 bases between. Germline CDR1 and CDR2: LNHDA and SQIVND (reference sequence). This CDR3 is 15 amino acids long. The CDR3 DNA reads TGTGCCAGCCGCACAGGAGGGCCGATTAACTATGGCTACACCTTC. Translation: CASRTGGPINYGYTF. Full variable domain (remainder filled in from reference TRBV19 and TRBJ1-2): DGGITQSPKYLFRKEGQNVTLSCEQNLNHDAMYWYRQDPGQGLRLIYYSQIVNDFQKGDIAEGYSVSREKKESFPLTVTSAQKNPTAFYLCASRTGGPINYGYTFGSGTRLTVV.

The J gene is TRBJ2-7, the V gene TRBV27; D is unclear. Germline CDR1 is MNHEY and CDR2 is SMNVEV (reference sequence). There are 11 residues in the CDR3. V gave up 7 bases and J gave up 2 bases, with 6 bases separating them. The CDR3 DNA follows: TGTGCCAGCATTACAGCCTACGAGCAGTACTTC. Translating it yields CASITAYEQYF.

This clone has more than one count but fewer than ten. The V call is TRBV18, the J call TRBJ1-1; D gene uncertain. The V gene lost 6 bases and the J gene lost 7 bases, with 21 bases spanning the gap. Germline V gene sequence: CDR1 KGHSH, CDR2 LQKENI. This CDR3 has 15 amino acids. DNA for the CDR3: TGTGCCAGCTCGCCGGGGTCTGGGCGGGCGGTTGAAGCTTTCTTT. As protein: CASSPGSGRAVEAFF.

The chain carries TRBV6-5 and TRBJ1-1; 7 nucleotides agree with TRBD1. The V segment lost 0 bases and the J segment 3 bases; nucleotides outside the gene matches: 4. Germline CDR1 reads MNHEY; CDR2 reads SVGAGI. The length of the CDR3 is 15 residues. CDR3 region: CASSYSDRRDTEAFF. CDR3 DNA: TGTGCCAGCAGTTACTCGGACAGGAGGGACACTGAAGCTTTCTTT.

The CDR3 protein is CASSYHTTVPNTEAFF. The CDR3 DNA follows: TGTGCCAGCAGTTATCATACCACAGTTCCGAACACTGAAGCTTTCTTT. The genes are TRBV6-5 and TRBJ1-1; no definite D call. The CDR3 sequence is 16 residues long. V lost 3 bases and J lost 1, with 15 bases in between. Looked up from germline, CDR1 is MNHEY and CDR2 is SVGAGI.